This TCR beta chain is from a study of blood T cell repertoires in COVID-19. Per the study methods: Quantification of nucleated cells was approximated via reference gene primer amplification. The data were produced by immunoSEQ multiplex PCR, yet TCRdb's version contains in-frame clones alone and is incomplete. V, J and clone size are taken as reported in that table, and D and trimming were inferred from the DNA itself. The sample includes almost 250,000 clones, around 89% of them seen just once. Cohorts were determined from participant-reported clinical history. This CDR3 spans 14 amino acids. V was pared by 4 bases and J by 6 bases, with 14 bases between. Germline CDR1 is SGHNT and CDR2 is YYREEE (reference sequence).

The receptor comes from a woman aged 25-40 years who had recovered from COVID-19. Specimen: PBMCs or T cells enriched from blood (not recorded which). This rearrangement joins TRBV5-4 to TRBJ2-1; D perhaps matches TRBD1 (7 bases). The CDR3, as DNA: TGTGCCAGCAGCAGCAGGGGGGATCCCAATGAGCAGTTCTTC. The encoded protein is CASSSRGDPNEQFF. The whole variable domain, remainder taken from reference TRBV5-4 and TRBJ2-1, is ETGVTQSPTHLIKTRGQQVTLRCSSQSGHNTVSWYQQALGQGPQFIFQYYREEENGRGNFPPRFSGLQFPNYSSELNVNALELDDSALYLCASSSRGDPNEQFFGPGTRLTVL.